The 3 T cell receptor beta chains given below trace back to one sample, sequenced in a study of PD-L1 blockade in urothelial cancer. Clones were read by immunoSEQ multiplex PCR, and TCRdb kept only the in-frame ones, dropping some. The sample contains 50,000 or so clones, 84% of which appear only once. This sample comprised PBMCs, obtained around atezolizumab (anti-PD-L1) treatment. The receptors were sampled from a man aged 40-49 years with urothelial cancer.

The chain is built from TRBV14 and TRBJ2-5; maybe TRBD2 (6 bases). Germline CDR1 SGHDN, CDR2 FVKESK. V was cut by 2 bases and J by 6 bases, with 13 bases left in between. The CDR3 is made up of 14 amino acids. CDR3 sequence: CASSQTGSGKTQYF. The DNA for the CDR3 is TGTGCCAGCAGCCAAACCGGGAGCGGAAAGACCCAGTACTTC.

DNA for the CDR3: TGTGCCAGCAGCTTGCCAGGGCCAGGCGGGACCCAGTACTTC. This translates into CASSLPGPGGTQYF. The chain couples TRBV11-2 to TRBJ2-5, with TRBD1 as a possible D gene (5 bases). This CDR3 has 14 residues. Germline assignment: CDR1 SGHAT and CDR2 FQNNGV. Trimming shortened V by 3 bases and J by 7 bases, and 15 bases separated the two germline ends.

This clone was recorded at least ten times. The chain links TRBV19 to TRBJ1-1, with D hard to call. From germline, CDR1 is LNHDA and CDR2 SQIVND (reference sequence). Between the trimmed V and J ends, which lost 3 bases and 4 bases, there was a span of 6 bases. The CDR3 runs to 12 residues. The CDR3 DNA is TGTGCCAGTAGTATCGCGGGCACTGAAGCTTTCTTT. Residues: CASSIAGTEAFF.